These T cell receptor beta chains were read from a single sample in a study of T cells after yellow fever vaccination. TCRdb independently ran MiXCR on the 5' RACE reads; one entry per CDR3 protein. The sample includes under 250,000 distinct CDR3 sequences, roughly 3.3% of them seen just once. The sequencing here drew on CD4+ T cells sorted from PBMCs, taken 10 days after the yellow fever booster vaccination. The receptors come from a man younger than 35 who received the YFV17D yellow fever vaccine. Each CDR3 is given without its conserved first and last residue.

TRBV9	TRBJ2-5	ASSVDYGGQETQY
TRBV7-6	TRBJ1-5	ASSSSEGGGNQPQH
TRBV2	TRBJ2-4	ASTEEAGANIQY
TRBV20-1	TRBJ2-2	SARADTSNTGELF
TRBV20-1	TRBJ2-1	SARDPQRNEQF
TRBV6-5	TRBJ2-2	ASSYSSATPARLF
TRBV4-3	TRBJ1-1	ASSQGVGAKGTEAF
TRBV2	TRBJ2-1	ASSDLGGSRYNEQF
TRBV5-1	TRBJ2-1	ASSPVEERGSHEQF
TRBV6-6	TRBJ1-3	ASSRTGGLGGNTIY
TRBV12-3/TRBV12-4	TRBJ1-2	ASSLQGPDGYT
TRBV2	TRBJ2-3	ASGLGRTDTQY
TRBV5-1	TRBJ1-4	ASRPPGQGNEKLF
TRBV20-1	TRBJ1-1	SARSGIYGEAF
TRBV12-3/TRBV12-4	TRBJ2-3	ASSILAGASTDTQY
TRBV5-1	TRBJ2-1	ASSFFGTGGGEQF
TRBV14	TRBJ1-2	ASSQGYRGYT
TRBV5-1	TRBJ2-5	ASSLSGGRETQY
TRBV7-9	TRBJ2-2	ASSSGTGGTGELF
TRBV6-6	TRBJ1-1	ASSYFGNMNTEAF
TRBV7-2	TRBJ2-3	ASSLVPLAAQY
TRBV6-2/TRBV6-3	TRBJ2-3	ASSYGLADTDTQY
TRBV7-9	TRBJ2-3	ASSLGQGGERQY
TRBV2	TRBJ2-3	ASSRQRGTDTQY
TRBV10-3	TRBJ2-3	AISSGLAVTDTQY
TRBV5-1	TRBJ2-1	ASSSQGGENEQF
TRBV5-1	TRBJ2-2	ASSPRLGGQDGELF
TRBV7-9	TRBJ2-7	ASSLARGINYEQY
TRBV6-5	TRBJ2-5	ASSYLGDGETQY
TRBV7-2	TRBJ1-2	ASSLDGHYGYT
TRBV3-1	TRBJ2-3	ASSQRGGAGTDTQY
TRBV5-1	TRBJ2-5	ASSLERAGETQY
TRBV20-1	TRBJ1-5	RASSGQGYNQPQH
TRBV7-9	TRBJ2-3	ASSFGTGGSDTQY
TRBV7-2	TRBJ2-5	ASSFQAVTMLETQY
TRBV7-2	TRBJ1-4	ASSFQWGGEKLF
TRBV5-1	TRBJ1-2	ASRPSGANYGYT
TRBV7-9	TRBJ1-4	ASSLIQGQRF
TRBV12-3/TRBV12-4	TRBJ2-7	ASSFQSLRYEQY
TRBV5-1	TRBJ2-2	ASSFRTGATGELF
TRBV5-1	TRBJ2-3	ASSPGTSGLYTDTQY
TRBV4-2	TRBJ1-5	ASSQVSVGTGDNQPQH
TRBV27	TRBJ1-5	ASSSTTGGHQPQH
TRBV4-3	TRBJ2-5	ASSPWGQKETQY
TRBV19	TRBJ2-7	ASSIGRGATYEQY
TRBV7-9	TRBJ1-6	ASSPRTGGRSPLH
TRBV4-1	TRBJ1-5	ASSRSPTGENQPQH
TRBV9	TRBJ2-7	ASSAGPYEQY
TRBV29-1	TRBJ1-1	SVRSQEAGRAF
TRBV20-1	TRBJ1-6	SAIFSTGINSPLH
TRBV20-1	TRBJ1-2	SARPPGGTYGYT
TRBV7-9	TRBJ2-1	ASRGGTRRNEQF
TRBV5-1	TRBJ2-3	ASSRGDSADTQY